This entry lists 13 T cell receptor beta chains sequenced from one sample in a study of CD8+ T cells in alopecia areata (dated by TCRdb to 2016 to 2019). Library construction relied on the immunoSEQ multiplex PCR assay. RNA was extracted from all samples and reverse transcribed into cDNA, which served as template for TCR sequencing. TCRdb mirrors the immuneACCESS table, restricted to in-frame sequences. Some clones are absent from its copies; in checked studies, under half trace to an unresolved V gene, and the reason for the others is unknown. Present in this sample are approximately 210,000 clones, less than 65% of which were seen just once. The top ten clones comprise 0.95% to 1.1% of the sample. Taken with the paper, the label for time point translates to: around 24 weeks on oral tofacitinib. Per the publication, the treatment or condition label means: oral pan-JAK inhibitor, 5-10 mg twice daily.

The sample here was CD4+ T cells sorted from blood, taken at week 24, from a patient treated with tofacitinib. These receptors came from a human donor with alopecia areata.

The genes are TRBV29-1 and TRBJ1-4, with D perhaps TRBD1 (5 bases). Germline V CDR1 and CDR2: SQVTM, ANQGSEA. V was pared by 4 bases and J by 4 bases, with 10 bases between. The CDR3 contains 13 residues. The CDR3 sequence: CSVAVQVNEKLFF. The CDR3, as DNA: TGCAGCGTTGCTGTACAGGTTAATGAAAAACTGTTTTTT.

The J gene is TRBJ2-5, the V gene TRBV18; D remains unclear. The CDR3 covers 14 residues. Germline V gives CDR1 KGHSH, CDR2 LQKENI. V lost 0 bases and J 1 base, leaving 6 bases between the germline ends. CDR3 bases: TGTGCCAGCTCACCACCAGTATCCCAAGAGACCCAGTACTTC. Its protein product is CASSPPVSQETQYF.

The rearrangement links TRBV15 to TRBJ1-5; unclear D gene. The germline V gene has CDR1 LNHNV and CDR2 YYDKDF (reference sequence). With 1 base removed from V and 3 bases from J, the gap between germline ends came to 10 bases. The CDR3 covers 15 residues. The CDR3 DNA follows: TGTGCCACCAGCAGAGGATTGGAGGCCAATCAGCCCCAGCATTTT. Its protein product is CATSRGLEANQPQHF.

The chain couples TRBV6-5 to TRBJ1-5; TRBD1 agrees at 10 bases. With V trimmed by 6 bases and J by 6 bases, 2 bases remained unmatched. Germline V gives CDR1 MNHEY, CDR2 SVGAGI. The CDR3 extends over 13 amino acids. CDR3 sequence: CASRRTGGQPQHF. In DNA, the CDR3 is TGTGCCAGCAGGAGGACAGGGGGTCAGCCCCAGCATTTT.

The genes are TRBV29-1 and TRBJ1-6; 9 positions match TRBD1. With 6 bases clipped from V and 6 bases from J, the junction kept 6 bases outside the gene matches. The CDR3 is 14 amino acids. Germline loops: CDR1 SQVTM, CDR2 ANQGSEA. The CDR3 DNA follows: TGCAGCGTAAGGACAGGGGCTAGTAATTCACCCCTCCACTTT. It specifies CSVRTGASNSPLHF.

The V gene is TRBV30, the J gene TRBJ2-1; 9 bases are shared with TRBD2. Germline V gives CDR1 GTSNPN, CDR2 SVGIG (reference sequence). V lost 2 bases to trimming and J lost 2 bases; unmatched junction nucleotides: 1. The CDR3 sequence is 14 residues long. In DNA, the CDR3 is TGTGCCTGGAGTCCTAGCGGGGCCTACAATGAGCAGTTCTTC. It is translated as CAWSPSGAYNEQFF.

The chain couples TRBV5-1 to TRBJ1-2, with unresolved D. V was cut by 0 bases and J by 1 base, with 4 bases left in between. The CDR3 sequence is 13 residues long. Germline loops: CDR1 SGHRS, CDR2 YFSETQ. CDR3 sequence: CASSLVDNYGYTF. Written as DNA, the CDR3 is TGCGCCAGCAGCTTGGTGGATAACTATGGCTACACCTTC. Supplemented by reference TRBV5-1 and TRBJ1-2, the full variable domain reads KAGVTQTPRYLIKTRGQQVTLSCSPISGHRSVSWYQQTPGQGLQFLFEYFSETQRNKGNFPGRFSGRQFSNSRSEMNVSTLELGDSALYLCASSLVDNYGYTFGSGTRLTVV.

The rearrangement uses TRBV9 and TRBJ1-6; D not certain. The V gene lost 3 bases and the J gene lost 8 bases, with 15 bases spanning the gap. Germline V CDR1 and CDR2: SGDLS, YYNGEE. There are 15 residues in the CDR3. CDR3 nucleotides: TGTGCCAGCAGCGCTAGACCGTCACCGGATTCACCCCTCCACTTT. Protein: CASSARPSPDSPLHF.

V usage is TRBV9 and J usage is TRBJ2-7; the D is unclear. Germline lookup yields CDR1 SGDLS and CDR2 YYNGEE. V was trimmed by 0 bases and J by 2 bases, leaving 9 bases between them. This CDR3 comprises 14 residues. The CDR3 region is CASSVDLVAYEQYF. The DNA of the CDR3 is TGTGCCAGCAGCGTAGACCTGGTAGCCTACGAGCAGTACTTC.

This clone was seen once. The V gene is TRBV29-1, the J gene TRBJ1-2, with D hard to call. Germline V gene sequence: CDR1 SQVTM, CDR2 ANQGSEA. The CDR3 contains 12 residues. The germline V and J ends were trimmed by 4 bases and 5 bases, with 11 bases remaining between them. CDR3 amino acids: CSVVGLLYGYTF. The CDR3 DNA sequence: TGCAGCGTTGTGGGTCTTCTATATGGCTACACCTTC.

This sequence joins TRBV29-1 and TRBJ2-1; the D gene is possibly TRBD2 (6 bases). There are 15 residues in the CDR3. From germline, CDR1 is SQVTM and CDR2 ANQGSEA. V lost 6 bases and J lost 2, with 17 bases in between. The CDR3 DNA reads TGCAGCGTCGACGGGACTTTACTACCCTACAATGAGCAGTTCTTC. Its translation is CSVDGTLLPYNEQFF.

V is TRBV29-1 and J is TRBJ2-7; 10 positions match TRBD1. The CDR3 length is 13 residues. Looked up from germline, CDR1 is SQVTM and CDR2 is ANQGSEA. The trim removed 7 bases at V and 6 bases at J, leaving 9 bases unmatched. CDR3 in DNA: TGCAGCGCGAAGGCGGGACAGGGGATCGAGCAGTACTTC. It specifies CSAKAGQGIEQYF.

DNA for the CDR3: TGTGCCAGCATACCGGGACAGGGCTACTATGGCTACACCTTC. This gives the protein CASIPGQGYYGYTF. V and J are TRBV2 and TRBJ1-2, with 9 nucleotides matching TRBD1. Germline CDR1 reads SNHLY; CDR2 reads FYNNEI. There are 14 residues in the CDR3. After removal of 7 bases from V and 3 bases from J, the junction contained 6 bases not matched to a gene.